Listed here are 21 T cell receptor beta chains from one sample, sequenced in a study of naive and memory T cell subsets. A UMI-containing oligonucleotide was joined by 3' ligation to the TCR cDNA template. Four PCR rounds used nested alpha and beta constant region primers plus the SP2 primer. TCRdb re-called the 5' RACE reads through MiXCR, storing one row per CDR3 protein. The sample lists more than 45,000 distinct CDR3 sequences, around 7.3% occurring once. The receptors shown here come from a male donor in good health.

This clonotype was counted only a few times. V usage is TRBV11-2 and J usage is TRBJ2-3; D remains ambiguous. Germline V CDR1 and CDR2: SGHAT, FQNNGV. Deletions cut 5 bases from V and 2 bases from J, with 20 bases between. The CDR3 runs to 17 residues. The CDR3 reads CASSTTAGAGFTDTQYF. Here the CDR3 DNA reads TGTGCCAGCAGCACAACGGCCGGCGCAGGATTCACAGATACGCAGTATTTT.

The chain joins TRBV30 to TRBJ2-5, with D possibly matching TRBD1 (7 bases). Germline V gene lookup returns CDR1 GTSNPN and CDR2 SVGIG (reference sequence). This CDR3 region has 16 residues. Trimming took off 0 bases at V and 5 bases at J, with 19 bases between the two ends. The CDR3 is CAWSVQGTLRGETQYF. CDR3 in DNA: TGTGCCTGGAGTGTACAGGGGACTCTAAGGGGGGAGACCCAGTACTTC.

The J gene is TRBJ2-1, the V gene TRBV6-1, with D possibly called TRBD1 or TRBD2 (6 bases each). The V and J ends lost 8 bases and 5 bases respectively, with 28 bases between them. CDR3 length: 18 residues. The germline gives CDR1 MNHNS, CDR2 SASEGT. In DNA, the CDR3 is TGTGCCAGCGAGGTAGAGGGGGGCTTGGGGATCCTCAACAATGAGCAGTTCTTC. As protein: CASEVEGGLGILNNEQFF.

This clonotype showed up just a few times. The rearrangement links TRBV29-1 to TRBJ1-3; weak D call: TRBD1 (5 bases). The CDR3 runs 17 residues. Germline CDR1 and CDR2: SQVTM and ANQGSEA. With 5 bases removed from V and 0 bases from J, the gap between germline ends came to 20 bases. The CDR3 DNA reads TGCAGCGTTCTGAGACGGGGGGAACTAAGCTCTGGAAACACCATATATTTT. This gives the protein CSVLRRGELSSGNTIYF.

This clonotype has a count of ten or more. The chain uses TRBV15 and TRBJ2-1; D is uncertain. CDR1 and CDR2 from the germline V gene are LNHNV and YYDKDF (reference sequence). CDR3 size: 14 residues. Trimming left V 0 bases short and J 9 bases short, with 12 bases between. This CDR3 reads CATSRDPSAIEQFF. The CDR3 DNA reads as TGTGCCACCAGCAGAGACCCGTCTGCTATTGAGCAGTTCTTC.

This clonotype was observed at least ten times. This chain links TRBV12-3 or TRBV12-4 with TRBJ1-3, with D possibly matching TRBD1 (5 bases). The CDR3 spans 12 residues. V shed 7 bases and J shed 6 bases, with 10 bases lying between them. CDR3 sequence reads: CASTGGANTIYF. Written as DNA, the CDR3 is TGTGCCAGCACTGGTGGGGCAAACACCATATATTTT.

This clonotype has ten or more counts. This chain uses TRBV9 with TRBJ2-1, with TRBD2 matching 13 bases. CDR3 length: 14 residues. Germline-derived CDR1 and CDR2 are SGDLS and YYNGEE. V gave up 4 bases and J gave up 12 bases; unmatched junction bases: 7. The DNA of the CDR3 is TGTGCCAGCAGCCCGACTAGCGGGGGGCGGGGGCAGTTCTTC. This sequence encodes CASSPTSGGRGQFF.

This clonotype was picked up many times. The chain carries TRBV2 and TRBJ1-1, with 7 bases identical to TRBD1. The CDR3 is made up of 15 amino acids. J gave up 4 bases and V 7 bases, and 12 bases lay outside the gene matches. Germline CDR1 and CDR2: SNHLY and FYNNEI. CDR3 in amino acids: CASTIMGQIGTEAFF. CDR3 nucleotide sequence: TGTGCCAGCACTATAATGGGACAGATTGGCACTGAAGCTTTCTTT.

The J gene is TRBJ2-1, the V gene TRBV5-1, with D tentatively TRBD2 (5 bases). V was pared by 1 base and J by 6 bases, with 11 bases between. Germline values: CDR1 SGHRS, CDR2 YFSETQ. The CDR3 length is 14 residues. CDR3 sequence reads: CASSLSLGSNEQFF. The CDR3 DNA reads TGCGCCAGCAGCTTGTCCCTAGGGAGCAATGAGCAGTTCTTC.

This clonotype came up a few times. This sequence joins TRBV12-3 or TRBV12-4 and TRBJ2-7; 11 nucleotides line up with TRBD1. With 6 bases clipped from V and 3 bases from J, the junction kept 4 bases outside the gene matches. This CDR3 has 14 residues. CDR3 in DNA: TGTGCCAGCAGCCGGACAGGGGGCTTCTACGAGCAGTACTTC. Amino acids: CASSRTGGFYEQYF.

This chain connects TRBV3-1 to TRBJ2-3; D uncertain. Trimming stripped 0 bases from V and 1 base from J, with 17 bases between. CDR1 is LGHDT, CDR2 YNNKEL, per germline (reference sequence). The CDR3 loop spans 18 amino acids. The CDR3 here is CASSQEWSGALRTDTQYF. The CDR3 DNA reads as TGTGCCAGCAGCCAAGAGTGGTCGGGCGCCTTACGCACAGATACGCAGTATTTT.

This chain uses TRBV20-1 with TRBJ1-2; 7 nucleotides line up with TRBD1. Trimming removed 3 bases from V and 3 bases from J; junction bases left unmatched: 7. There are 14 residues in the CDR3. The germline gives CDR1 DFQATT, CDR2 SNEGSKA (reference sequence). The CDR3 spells CSARTGPPHYGYTF. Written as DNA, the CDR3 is TGCAGTGCTAGGACAGGGCCCCCTCACTATGGCTACACCTTC.

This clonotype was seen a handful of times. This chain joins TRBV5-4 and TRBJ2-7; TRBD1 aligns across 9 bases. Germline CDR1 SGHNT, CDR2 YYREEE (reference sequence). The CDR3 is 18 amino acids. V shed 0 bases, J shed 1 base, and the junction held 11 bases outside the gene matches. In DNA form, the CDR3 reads TGTGCCAGCAGCTTGGGGCCTCTCCGGACAGGGGATTCCTACGAGCAGTACTTC. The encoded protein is CASSLGPLRTGDSYEQYF.

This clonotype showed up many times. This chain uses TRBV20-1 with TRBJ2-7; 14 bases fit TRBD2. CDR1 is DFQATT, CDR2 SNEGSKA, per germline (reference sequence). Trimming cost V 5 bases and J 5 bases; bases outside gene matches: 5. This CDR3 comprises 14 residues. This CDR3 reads CSARRGLAGDEQYF. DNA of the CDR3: TGCAGTGCTCGGAGGGGACTAGCGGGAGACGAGCAGTACTTC.

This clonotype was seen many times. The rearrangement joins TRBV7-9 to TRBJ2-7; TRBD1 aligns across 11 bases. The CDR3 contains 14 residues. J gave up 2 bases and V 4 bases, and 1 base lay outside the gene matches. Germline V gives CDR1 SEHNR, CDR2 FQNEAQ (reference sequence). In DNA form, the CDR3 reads TGTGCCAGCAGCTGGGACAGGGGGGCCTACGAGCAGTACTTC. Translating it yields CASSWDRGAYEQYF.

The CDR3 spells CASSLDALNTEAFF. The CDR3 DNA is TGCGCCAGCAGCTTGGACGCGTTGAACACTGAAGCTTTCTTT. The rearrangement uses TRBV5-1 and TRBJ1-1; D not certain. The CDR3 is made up of 14 amino acids. The V gene lost 0 bases and the J gene lost 0 bases, with 6 bases spanning the gap. Germline-derived CDR1 and CDR2 are SGHRS and YFSETQ.

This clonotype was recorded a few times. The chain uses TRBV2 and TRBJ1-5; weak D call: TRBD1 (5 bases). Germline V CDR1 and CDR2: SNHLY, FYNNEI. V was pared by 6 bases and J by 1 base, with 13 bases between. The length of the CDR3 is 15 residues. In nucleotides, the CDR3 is TGTGCCAGCAGGCGGGACGGGTCCAGCAATCAGCCCCAGCATTTT. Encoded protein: CASRRDGSSNQPQHF.

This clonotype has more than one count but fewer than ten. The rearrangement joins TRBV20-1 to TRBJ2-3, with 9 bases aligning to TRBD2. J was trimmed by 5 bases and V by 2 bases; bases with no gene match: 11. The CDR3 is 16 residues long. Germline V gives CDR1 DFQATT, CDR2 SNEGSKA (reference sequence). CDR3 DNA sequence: TGCAGTGCTAGACAAATTTGGGGACTAGCTGTAGATACGCAGTATTTT. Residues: CSARQIWGLAVDTQYF.

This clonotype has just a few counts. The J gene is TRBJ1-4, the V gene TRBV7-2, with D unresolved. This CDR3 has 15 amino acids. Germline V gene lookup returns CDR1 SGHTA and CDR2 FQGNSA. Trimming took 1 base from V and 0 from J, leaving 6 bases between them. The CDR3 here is CASSLVGTTNEKLFF. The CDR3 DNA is TGTGCCAGCAGCTTAGTCGGGACAACTAATGAAAAACTGTTTTTT.

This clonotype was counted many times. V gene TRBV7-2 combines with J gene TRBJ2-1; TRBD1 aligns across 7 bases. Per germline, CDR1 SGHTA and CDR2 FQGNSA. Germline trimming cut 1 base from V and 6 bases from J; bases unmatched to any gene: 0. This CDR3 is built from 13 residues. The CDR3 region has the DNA TGTGCCAGCAGCTTAGAGGGGGCCAATGAGCAGTTCTTC. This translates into CASSLEGANEQFF.

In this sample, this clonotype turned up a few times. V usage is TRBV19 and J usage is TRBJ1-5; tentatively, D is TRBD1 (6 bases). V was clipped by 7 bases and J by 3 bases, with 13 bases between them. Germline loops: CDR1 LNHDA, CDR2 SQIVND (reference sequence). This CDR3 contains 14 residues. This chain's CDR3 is CASTPDSSNQPQHF. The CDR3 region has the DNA TGTGCCAGTACCCCGGACAGTTCCAATCAGCCCCAGCATTTT.